Listed here are 18 T cell receptor beta chains from one sample, sequenced in a study of beta chain features in type 1 diabetes. cDNA synthesis used the whole RNA isolate, giving expressed TCRB sequences. Assay used: immunoSEQ multiplex PCR; TCRdb lists only in-frame clones, some missing. The table includes about 620,000 clones, about a sixth detected once. Sequenced: naive CD4+ T cells from blood. Source of these receptors: a man younger than 35 in good health.

The chain is built from TRBV2 and TRBJ1-2; 9 positions match TRBD1. Germline loops: CDR1 SNHLY, CDR2 FYNNEI. The CDR3 totals 16 residues. V trimming: 3 bases; J trimming: 4 bases; junction bases outside the gene matches: 9. This CDR3 is CASSDQGQGSLYGYTF. The CDR3 DNA sequence: TGTGCCAGCAGTGACCAGGGACAGGGATCCCTCTATGGCTACACCTTC. The full variable domain, with the rest looked up from reference TRBV2 and TRBJ1-2, is EPEVTQTPSHQVTQMGQEVILRCVPISNHLYFYWYRQILGQKVEFLVSFYNNEISEKSEIFDDQFSVERPDGSNFTLKIRSTKLEDSAMYFCASSDQGQGSLYGYTFGSGTRLTVV.

V gene TRBV5-1 combines with J gene TRBJ2-1; D unresolved. Trimming took 10 bases from V and 8 from J, leaving 10 bases between them. Germline V gene data show CDR1 as SGHRS and CDR2 as YFSETQ. CDR3 length: 10 residues. The CDR3 DNA sequence: TGCGCCTTAGTCTCCCATGAGCAGTTCTTC. Translation: CALVSHEQFF.

This clone was seen more than once but under ten times. V usage is TRBV5-4 and J usage is TRBJ1-1, with D unclear. Trimming pared 1 base from V and 3 bases from J, leaving 10 bases between. Germline lookup yields CDR1 SGHNT and CDR2 YYREEE (reference sequence). The CDR3 totals 14 residues. CDR3 region: CASSLRLTYTEAFF. The CDR3 DNA is TGTGCCAGCAGCTTGCGTTTAACATACACTGAAGCTTTCTTT. The full variable domain, rest sourced from reference TRBV5-4 and TRBJ1-1, is ETGVTQSPTHLIKTRGQQVTLRCSSQSGHNTVSWYQQALGQGPQFIFQYYREEENGRGNFPPRFSGLQFPNYSSELNVNALELDDSALYLCASSLRLTYTEAFFGQGTRLTVV.

This clone was found a few times. The rearrangement uses TRBV14 and TRBJ2-3; 8 positions match TRBD2. The germline CDR1 and CDR2 sequences are SGHDN and FVKESK. This CDR3 spans 20 amino acids. V lost 1 base to trimming and J lost 4 bases; unmatched junction nucleotides: 19. The CDR3 reads CASSQGTSSPRIARPDTQYF. The DNA for the CDR3 is TGTGCCAGCAGCCAAGGGACTAGCTCACCACGGATCGCACGCCCAGATACGCAGTATTTT.

With respect to this clone: Additional DNA sequences in this sample encode the identical CDR3. The J gene is TRBJ2-7, the V gene TRBV25-1, with D perhaps TRBD1 (5 bases). Germline V lookup: CDR1 MGHDK, CDR2 SYGVNS. This CDR3 spans 14 amino acids. Trimming shortened V by 2 bases and J by 2 bases, and 10 bases separated the two germline ends. The CDR3 nucleotides read TGTGCCAGCAGTGAAAACAGGTTTCCCTACGAGCAGTACTTC. Protein sequence: CASSENRFPYEQYF.

This clone was seen a handful of times. This chain uses TRBV10-3 with TRBJ2-2; D tentatively fits TRBD1 or TRBD2 (5 bases each). The CDR3 is made up of 15 amino acids. Germline V gene lookup returns CDR1 ENHRY and CDR2 SYGVKD. Trimming removed 6 bases from V and 0 bases from J, with 11 bases in between. This chain's CDR3 is CAIRGRQSNTGELFF. The CDR3 bases are TGTGCCATCAGGGGGAGACAGTCGAACACCGGGGAGCTGTTTTTT.

The chain uses TRBV10-3 and TRBJ1-6; D perhaps matches TRBD1 (5 bases). This CDR3 has 13 amino acids. V was shortened by 8 bases and J by 5 bases, with 10 bases between the two germline ends. Per germline, CDR1 ENHRY and CDR2 SYGVKD. Written as DNA, the CDR3 is TGTGCCATCGGCAAGGGGAATAATTCACCCCTCCACTTT. Translation: CAIGKGNNSPLHF.

Only a few counts were recorded for this clone. The CDR3, as DNA: TGTGCCAGTAGTATGAGAGGGGACAGGTCCGGTTACTCATGGAGTCAGCCCCAGCATTTT. Translation gives CASSMRGDRSGYSWSQPQHF. The J gene is TRBJ1-5, the V gene TRBV19; TRBD1 matches at 8 bases. Germline V lookup: CDR1 LNHDA, CDR2 SQIVND (reference sequence). This CDR3 is built from 20 residues. Trimming at V came to 3 bases and at J to 6 bases, leaving 22 bases not matched to a gene.

The genes are TRBV30 and TRBJ1-1; TRBD1 might be the D (6 bases). Per germline, CDR1 GTSNPN and CDR2 SVGIG (reference sequence). There are 13 residues in the CDR3. Trimming stripped 4 bases from V and 1 base from J, with 10 bases between. CDR3: CAWNYRENTEAFF. The CDR3 DNA reads TGTGCCTGGAATTACAGGGAGAACACTGAAGCTTTCTTT. The whole variable domain, remainder taken from reference TRBV30 and TRBJ1-1, is SQTIHQWPATLVQPVGSPLSLECTVEGTSNPNLYWYRQAAGRGLQLLFYSVGIGQISSEVPQNLSASRPQDRQFILSSKKLLLSDSGFYLCAWNYRENTEAFFGQGTRLTVV.

The rearrangement links TRBV28 to TRBJ1-3; unclear D gene. Looked up from germline, CDR1 is MDHEN and CDR2 is SYDVKM. Trimming took 7 bases from V and 4 from J, leaving 8 bases between them. The CDR3 is made up of 12 amino acids. The CDR3 protein is CASTSHGNTIYF. CDR3 nucleotide sequence: TGTGCCAGCACGTCGCACGGAAACACCATATATTTT.

This clone was observed a handful of times. This chain connects TRBV20-1 to TRBJ1-4, with D unclear. The CDR3 spans 11 residues. The germline V gene has CDR1 DFQATT and CDR2 SNEGSKA (reference sequence). V shed 8 bases and J shed 4 bases, with 8 bases lying between them. DNA for the CDR3: TGCAGTAAAGCTAATAATGAAAAACTGTTTTTT. This codes for CSKANNEKLFF.

The chain links TRBV4-3 to TRBJ1-4; D remains ambiguous. Trimming pared 3 bases from V and 8 bases from J, leaving 19 bases between. The CDR3 spans 16 residues. CDR1 and CDR2 (germline): LGHNA, YSLEER. The CDR3 coding sequence is TGCGCCAGCAGCCAGGATACGAAGAGGGTTTACGAAAAACTGTTTTTT. The encoded protein is CASSQDTKRVYEKLFF.

The chain has TRBV15 and TRBJ2-7, with a possible D match to TRBD2 (5 bases). CDR3 size: 16 residues. Germline CDR1 reads LNHNV; CDR2 reads YYDKDF (reference sequence). Trimming removed 0 bases at V and 0 bases at J, with 12 bases between. CDR3 DNA sequence: TGTGCCACCAGCAGAGATTCTAGCCAGAGCTCCTACGAGCAGTACTTC. Its protein is CATSRDSSQSSYEQYF.

The chain has TRBV6-1 and TRBJ2-2; 10 bases align to TRBD2. Germline V gene data show CDR1 as MNHNS and CDR2 as SASEGT. Trimming cost V 3 bases and J 2 bases; bases outside gene matches: 3. This CDR3 is built from 16 residues. Written as DNA, the CDR3 is TGTGCCAGCAGTGATGGACTAGCGGCCAACACCGGGGAGCTGTTTTTT. This sequence encodes CASSDGLAANTGELFF.

This clone has a handful of counts. The chain carries TRBV30 and TRBJ2-5, with a possible D match to TRBD1 (5 bases). TRBJ2-7 explains the end of the DNA better; the J call may be wrong. The CDR3 is 12 residues long. The germline CDR1 and CDR2 sequences are GTSNPN and SVGIG (reference sequence). The CDR3 DNA is TGTGCCTGGAGATTCGACAGATACGAGCAGTACTTC. This codes for CAWRFDRYEQYF.

The rearrangement uses TRBV5-1 and TRBJ2-2; D is ambiguous. V was trimmed by 1 base and J by 7 bases, leaving 11 bases between them. The CDR3 sequence is 14 residues long. Germline lookup yields CDR1 SGHRS and CDR2 YFSETQ. The CDR3 sequence: CASSLQSLGGELFF. The CDR3 coding sequence is TGCGCCAGCAGCTTGCAAAGTTTGGGCGGGGAGCTGTTTTTT. Together with reference TRBV5-1 and TRBJ2-2, the CDR3 gives the full variable domain: KAGVTQTPRYLIKTRGQQVTLSCSPISGHRSVSWYQQTPGQGLQFLFEYFSETQRNKGNFPGRFSGRQFSNSRSEMNVSTLELGDSALYLCASSLQSLGGELFFGEGSRLTVL.

This clone has just a few counts. The chain links TRBV7-8 to TRBJ2-7; TRBD2 matches at 12 bases. The CDR3 runs to 17 residues. The germline V gene has CDR1 SGHVS and CDR2 FQNEAQ. J lost 7 bases, V lost 0 bases, and 10 bases had no gene match. CDR3 sequence (DNA): TGTGCCAGCAGCTTAGCGCGTAGACTAGCGGGAGAGGAAGAGCAGTACTTC. Its protein product is CASSLARRLAGEEEQYF.

A few counts support this clone. The chain uses TRBV7-9 and TRBJ2-3; 10 bases are shared with TRBD2. After removal of 4 bases from V and 5 bases from J, the junction contained 6 bases not matched to a gene. There are 15 residues in the CDR3. The V gene's germline CDR1 is SEHNR and CDR2 FQNEAQ (reference sequence). The CDR3 DNA sequence: TGTGCCAGCAGCTACTTAGCGGGAGGAGGAGATACGCAGTATTTT. Amino acid sequence: CASSYLAGGGDTQYF.